The TCR beta chain described here comes from a study of shared clonotypes between healthy human individuals. As for the study in general: Each donor's CD4 naive and CD4 memory cells filled three plates apiece, CD8 naive two, and CD8 memory one.

To note about this clone: Its antigen is unknown.

This CDR3 has 13 residues. V was trimmed by 0 bases and J by 9 bases, leaving 11 bases between them. Germline V lookup: CDR1 SEHNR, CDR2 FQNEAQ (reference sequence). Study findings and constraints: Clonotype sharing among donors likely depends on sequencing depth. Sharing across a few donors was seen in around 5.1% of naive CD4 clonotypes.

The method was immunoSEQ multiplex PCR; TCRdb's version includes in-frame clones alone and lacks a portion of them. Seen here are over 950,000 clones, roughly 77% observed once, and the top ten hold over 0.8%. This receptor was obtained from a man between 18 and 35 years old in good health. Some clones in this sample may be carry-over from other donors' samples. V usage is TRBV7-9 and J usage is TRBJ1-1, with D maybe TRBD1 (6 bases). What was sequenced was memory CD4+ T cells from PBMCs. Subset here: CD45RA-negative fraction. CDR3 coding DNA: TGTGCCAGCAGCTTAGCGGAGACAGGAAAAGCTTTCTTT. It translates to CASSLAETGKAFF.